This T cell receptor (beta chain) was identified in a study of CXCR3-negative and CXCR3-positive naive CD8 T cells (dated by TCRdb to about 2019). Background for the entire study: About 150 million TRB reads were obtained in total, roughly 1.5 +/- 0.3 million reads per library. Data from about 12 donors, pooled across two independent experiments, went into the diversity and physicochemical repertoire analyses. TRBV-TRBJ cluster analysis included naive subsets from 5 donors and memory cells from 3 donors.

As to this clonotype: Its antigen remains unidentified.

Sequenced on a NextSeq 550. The Human TCR Profiling Kit (MiLaboratory) was used to prepare UMI-labeled 5' RACE TRB cDNA libraries. cDNA synthesis used the entire amount of extracted RNA, and PCR amplification then used the entire amount of cDNA produced. Libraries were prepared in parallel using an identical number of PCR cycles. As for the original processing: About 53,000 +/- 9,400 unique UMI-labeled TRB cDNA molecules per library were extracted with MIGEC and MiXCR, with at least two reads per UMI required. On average, each library contained approximately 40,000 +/- 10,000 functional in-frame TRB CDR3 nucleotide clonotypes without stop codons. Diversity metrics, including normalized Shannon-Wiener and Chao1, were computed in VDJtools after downsampling to 5000 UMI-labeled TRB molecules per sample. VDJtools computed clonotype-size-weighted physicochemical properties of the central five CDR3 residues: interaction energy, strength, volume and Kidera factor 4. Reads reprocessed by TCRdb are summarized as one entry per CDR3 protein sequence, and DNA is absent. These V and J calls derive from TCRdb rather than the authors' analysis. The table for this sample shows roughly 93,000 distinct CDR3 sequences. Jointly, the top ten make up 0.85% to 1.4% of the sample.

Each CD8+ T cell subset was flow-sorted in triplicate, with fewer than 350,000 cells per subset placed directly into RLT lysis buffer. To keep memory contaminants out, a stringent definition of naive CD8+ T cells was applied: CD45RO-CCR7+CD27+CD95-. Standard density gradient centrifugation was used to isolate peripheral blood mononuclear cells from buffy coats. A FACSAria III was used to flow-sort naive CXCR3-negative and CXCR3-positive CD8+ T cells. Total RNA was extracted from sorted cells using an RNeasy Mini Kit. The study at large found these results: Because CXCR3 expression was partially decreased after cryopreservation, freshly isolated PBMCs were used for most assays. Repertoire diversity was comparably high in both naive subsets but much lower in memory CD8+ T cells. Within the same donor, TRBV-TRBJ usage looked similar between naive CXCR3-negative and CXCR3-positive cells, but memory cells had distinct patterns. TRB CDR3s from CXCR3-positive naive cells showed higher hydrophobicity (lower Kidera factor 4), lower energy, and higher strength and volume indices than CXCR3-negative naive cells. Because surface CD5, which is linked to self-reactivity in mice, was comparable between the naive subsets, TCR interaction strength was also inferred from TRB CDR3 physicochemical properties.

The CDR1 and CDR2 encoded by the germline V gene (reference sequence) are DFQATT and SNEGSKA. The CDR3 measures 12 amino acids from cysteine to phenylalanine. The record lacks a DNA sequence. The specimen sequenced was naive CXCR3+ CD8+ T cells from blood. Sample cell subset or site, as interpreted from the label and publication: CD45RO-CCR7+CD27+CD95- naive CD8+ T cells expressing CXCR3 (TNR3+). The origin of this receptor is a human donor in good health. Some clones in this sample may be carry-over from other donors' samples. The rearrangement joined TRBV20-1 to TRBJ2-1. The CDR3 amino acid sequence is: CSARDSYNEQFF.